This T cell receptor (beta chain) derives from a study of CD8+ T cells in alopecia areata. Study details: Skin from roughly 6-13-month-old C3H/HeJ graft donors with spontaneous alopecia went to approximately 7-11-week-old female C3H/HeJ mice. Study-level points and caveats: Sequencing of scalp samples also includes resident alphabeta T cells from normal skin. Possibly as an HLA-related effect, TCR sharing across patients appeared less clear than in mice. In lesional scalp, particularly from alopecia totalis/universalis, clonality was higher than in normal scalp.

Comment on this clone: The antigen remains unidentified. Mouse gene names apply. From the germline J gene comes the end of the CDR3, since the read stops 4 residues before it.

The authors extracted RNA and reverse transcribed it into cDNA as the sequencing template. The repertoire was sequenced with immunoSEQ multiplex PCR; TCRdb's copy has only in-frame clones and lacks some. The sample has more than 90,000 clones, none seen only once; the top ten hold less than 20%. The CDR3 loop spans 17 amino acids. The germline CDR1 and CDR2 sequences are NNHDY and SYVADS. Trimming took 2 bases from V and 3 from J; bases not matched to a gene: 5. The sequence derives from a C3H/HeJ mouse with alopecia areata. This strain's MHC haplotype is H2-k. The chain links TRBV13-3 to TRBJ1-4, with 12 nucleotides matching TRBD1. Sequenced: lesional skin. The part of the CDR3 DNA that was read is TGTGCCAGCAGTGACCGGGACAGGGGGCGGGCCAACGAA. Translating gives CASSDRDRGRANE. The full CDR3 reads CASSDRDRGRANERLFF.